The following is a T cell receptor (beta chain) sequence with its context. What it recognizes is unknown. The germline CDR1 and CDR2 sequences are LGHNA and YNFKEQ. This CDR3 has 16 residues. V gave up 4 bases and J gave up 2 bases; unmatched junction bases: 8. Expressed TCRB transcripts were sequenced because the isolated RNA had all been reverse transcribed beforehand. Around 3.8 million reads per sample were averaged for naive, central memory and regulatory samples. Data came from immunoSEQ multiplex PCR; TCRdb stores just in-frame clones and leaves some out. Seen here are 600,000 to 700,000 clones, 10% to 15% observed once, and the top ten hold less than 0.025%. The data stem from a study of beta chain features in type 1 diabetes. General study results and limits: Type 1 diabetes patients had VDJ junctions that carried fewer insertions and more deletions. People with Type 1 diabetes carried modestly yet significantly shorter TCRB CDR3s in all four CD4+ subsets.

The V gene is TRBV4-2, the J gene TRBJ2-5, with 9 bases matching TRBD1. The sample consisted of naive CD4+ T cells from blood. The clonotype originates from a man between 18 and 35 years old with type 1 diabetes. CDR3 DNA: TGTGCCAGCAGCCGCTCGGGGGACAGGGCGCAAGAGACCCAGTACTTC. It codes for CASSRSGDRAQETQYF.